One and the same sample provided the 17 T cell receptor beta chains below, sequenced in a study of cytomegalovirus exposure and HLA in healthy donors. 13 Jbeta primers and 60 Vbeta primers were used for the PCR. Repertoires were generated with immunoSEQ multiplex PCR, while TCRdb's copy carries only in-frame clones and drops some. The sample consists of approximately 210,000 clones, about 81% of them appearing once. Sequenced: PBMCs. These receptor sequences come from a man in his forties in good health and CMV-seropositive.

There are a few counts of this clone. The V and J genes are TRBV9 and TRBJ1-2, with TRBD1 matching over 7 bases. The CDR3 extends over 13 amino acids. In germline, CDR1 is SGDLS, CDR2 YYNGEE. V trimming: 2 bases; J trimming: 4 bases; junction bases outside the gene matches: 2. The CDR3 nucleotides read TGTGCCAGCAGCGTCGGGACAGTCTATGGCTACACCTTC. Amino acids: CASSVGTVYGYTF.

The V and J genes are TRBV7-3 and TRBJ2-1; D may be TRBD1 (6 bases). Trimming stripped 4 bases from V and 8 bases from J, with 15 bases between. This CDR3 is 14 amino acids long. Looked up from germline, CDR1 is SGHTA and CDR2 is FQGTGA. For the CDR3, the DNA is TGTGCCAGCAGCTCCGGCCCAGGGGTGGATGAGCAGTTCTTC. It encodes CASSSGPGVDEQFF.

This chain links TRBV5-1 with TRBJ2-1, with TRBD1 matching over 11 bases. J lost 3 bases, V lost 4 bases, and 3 bases had no gene match. CDR1 and CDR2 from the germline V gene are SGHRS and YFSETQ. This CDR3 region has 15 residues. For the CDR3, the DNA is TGCGCCAGCAGCGGACAGGGGGCCGTCTACAATGAGCAGTTCTTC. This encodes CASSGQGAVYNEQFF.

This clone was observed a few times. The V call is TRBV19, the J call TRBJ1-2, with D possibly being TRBD1 (6 bases). This CDR3 has 13 amino acids. Trimming left V 4 bases short and J 4 bases short, with 10 bases between. Germline V gives CDR1 LNHDA, CDR2 SQIVND (reference sequence). CDR3 nucleotides: TGTGCCAGTAGTACGACAGGTGTCTATGGCTACACCTTC. Its translation is CASSTTGVYGYTF.

This clone was detected once. An end of the junction does not agree with germline; a read error may underlie this. This chain connects TRBV5-1 to TRBJ1-1; 9 nucleotides align to TRBD1. This CDR3 is built from 16 residues. Germline V CDR1 and CDR2: SGHRS, YFSETQ. CDR3 region: CASGLVTGQGITEAFF. For the CDR3, the DNA is TGCGCCAGCGGCTTGGTGACAGGACAGGGGATCACTGAAGCTTTCTTT.

This clone was found a few times. The chain employs TRBV11-3 and TRBJ1-1; 9 bases map to TRBD1. The germline V gene has CDR1 SGHNT and CDR2 YENEEA. Trimming removed 5 bases from V and 5 bases from J; junction bases left unmatched: 6. The CDR3 extends over 14 amino acids. The CDR3 DNA sequence: TGTGCCAGCAGCGAGACAGGGGGAGGGACTGAAGCTTTCTTT. Its translation is CASSETGGGTEAFF.

The V and J genes are TRBV6-1 and TRBJ1-2, with 7 bases that match TRBD1. Germline values: CDR1 MNHNS, CDR2 SASEGT. CDR3 size: 15 residues. Trimming removed 2 bases from V and 4 bases from J; junction bases left unmatched: 7. CDR3 protein: CASSEHRGGPYGYTF. As DNA, the CDR3 is TGTGCCAGCAGTGAACACAGGGGCGGTCCCTATGGCTACACCTTC.

The chain uses TRBV18 and TRBJ2-3; 12 bases align to TRBD1. The J segment lost 5 bases and the V segment lost 3 bases, leaving 6 bases of the junction unmatched. The CDR3 spans 16 residues. The germline V gene has CDR1 KGHSH and CDR2 LQKENI. The CDR3 spells CASSPGQGAAGDTQYF. The DNA of the CDR3 is TGTGCCAGCTCACCGGGACAGGGGGCTGCTGGAGATACGCAGTATTTT.

This chain connects TRBV2 to TRBJ2-3, with TRBD2 matching over 15 bases. The germline gives CDR1 SNHLY, CDR2 FYNNEI. The CDR3 totals 17 residues. V lost 7 bases and J lost 1; bases outside the gene matches: 6. CDR3 in amino acids: CASNPGLAGGGTDTQYF. CDR3 sequence (DNA): TGTGCCAGCAATCCGGGACTAGCGGGAGGTGGCACAGATACGCAGTATTTT.

This clone was recorded a few times. The chain is built from TRBV2 and TRBJ2-5, with 11 bases matching TRBD1. CDR3 length: 15 amino acids. Germline V gene lookup returns CDR1 SNHLY and CDR2 FYNNEI. V gave up 5 bases and J gave up 4 bases; unmatched junction bases: 6. CDR3 in DNA: TGTGCCAGCAGTTGGACAGGGGGCTGGGGAGAGACCCAGTACTTC. Amino acids: CASSWTGGWGETQYF.

This rearrangement joins TRBV19 to TRBJ1-1; D perhaps matches TRBD1 (5 bases). V dropped 3 bases and J dropped 1 base, with 9 bases sitting between them. Germline CDR1 is LNHDA and CDR2 is SQIVND (reference sequence). This CDR3 is built from 14 residues. CDR3 DNA: TGTGCCAGTAGTATGGGACTGCCGAACACTGAAGCTTTCTTT. It is translated as CASSMGLPNTEAFF.

The chain uses TRBV28 and TRBJ1-5; a possible D gene is TRBD1 (6 bases). The CDR3 runs 13 residues. Trimming shortened V by 8 bases and J by 7 bases, and 15 bases separated the two germline ends. Germline CDR1 reads MDHEN; CDR2 reads SYDVKM. CDR3 in DNA: TGTGCCAGCGGGGACACAAGGAGCCAGCCCCAGCATTTT. This encodes CASGDTRSQPQHF.

The chain couples TRBV30 to TRBJ2-5, with 9 bases matching TRBD1. The assigned J gene may be wrong: the sequence end matches TRBJ2-7 better. This CDR3 has 13 amino acids. CDR1 and CDR2 (germline): GTSNPN, SVGIG (reference sequence). CDR3 sequence reads: CAWRPTGGYEQYF. For the CDR3, the DNA is TGTGCCTGGAGACCGACAGGGGGCTACGAGCAGTACTTC.

A few counts support this clone. The chain has TRBV6-5 and TRBJ2-1; TRBD2 matches at 9 bases. The CDR3 is made up of 13 amino acids. Germline CDR1 and CDR2: MNHEY and SVGAGI. Trimming at V came to 5 bases and at J to 9 bases, leaving 5 bases not matched to a gene. In nucleotides, the CDR3 is TGTGCCAGCAGTCCAGCGGGAGGACTTGAGCAGTTCTTC. It codes for CASSPAGGLEQFF.

The CDR3 region is CASSFMNTEAFF. CDR3 DNA: TGTGCCAGCAGCTTTATGAACACTGAAGCTTTCTTT. The chain links TRBV5-4 to TRBJ1-1; D is unclear. The germline V gene has CDR1 SGHNT and CDR2 YYREEE (reference sequence). The germline V and J ends were trimmed by 2 bases and 0 bases, with 2 bases remaining between them. The CDR3 totals 12 residues. The complete variable domain, with remaining parts taken from reference TRBV5-4 and TRBJ1-1, reads ETGVTQSPTHLIKTRGQQVTLRCSSQSGHNTVSWYQQALGQGPQFIFQYYREEENGRGNFPPRFSGLQFPNYSSELNVNALELDDSALYLCASSFMNTEAFFGQGTRLTVV.

The rearrangement links TRBV30 to TRBJ1-2; a weak D match, TRBD1 (5 bases). V was clipped by 5 bases and J by 0 bases, with 10 bases between them. The germline gives CDR1 GTSNPN, CDR2 SVGIG (reference sequence). CDR3 length: 13 residues. The chain's CDR3 is CAWGTQANYGYTF. The CDR3 DNA reads TGTGCCTGGGGGACTCAAGCTAACTATGGCTACACCTTC.

The chain joins TRBV5-8 to TRBJ2-3; D is unclear. V dropped 1 base and J dropped 2 bases, with 8 bases sitting between them. Germline V gene lookup returns CDR1 SGHTS and CDR2 YDEGEE. The CDR3 is 14 residues long. In nucleotides, the CDR3 is TGTGCCAGCAGCTTGAATCCTATCACAGATACGCAGTATTTT. As protein: CASSLNPITDTQYF. Full variable domain (rest looked up from reference TRBV5-8 and TRBJ2-3): EAGVTQSPTHLIKTRGQQATLRCSPISGHTSVYWYQQALGLGLQFLLWYDEGEERNRGNFPPRFSGRQFPNYSSELNVNALELEDSALYLCASSLNPITDTQYFGPGTRLTVL.